These 14 T cell receptor beta chains were all obtained from the same sample, sequenced in a study of early T cells in non-severe SARS-CoV-2 infection. Each CDR3 protein is one row after TCRdb ran MiXCR on the 5' RACE reads. Here the sample spans 65,000 to 95,000 distinct CDR3 sequences, 9% to 15% being singletons. Sequenced material: whole blood, taken at baseline. These receptor sequences come from an adult who was a healthcare worker with PCR-confirmed SARS-CoV-2 infection or an uninfected control (not recorded which). The donor label of this sample is uncertain.

This clonotype has just a few counts. Its ends do not fully match the called genes, so a read error is possible. J is TRBJ2-3 and V is TRBV7-2; the D gene is possibly TRBD2 (6 bases). Germline CDR1 is SGHTA and CDR2 is FQGNSA. CDR3 length equals 13 residues. CDR3 sequence (DNA): TGTGCCAGCAGCGTAGCGGGCACAGATACGCAGTATTTT. Translated: CASSVAGTDTQYF.

This clonotype has just a few counts. This chain links TRBV18 with TRBJ2-1; D gene uncertain. V was clipped by 0 bases and J by 9 bases, with 12 bases between them. CDR3 length: 14 residues. CDR1 KGHSH and CDR2 LQKENI come from the germline V gene. CDR3 amino acids: CASSPPAPKTEQFF. CDR3 nucleotide sequence: TGTGCCAGCTCACCACCGGCACCCAAGACTGAGCAGTTCTTC.

This clonotype was counted between two and nine times. The V gene is TRBV27, the J gene TRBJ1-2; 9 bases map to TRBD1. The CDR3 is made up of 13 amino acids. Germline CDR1 is MNHEY and CDR2 is SMNVEV (reference sequence). With V trimmed by 8 bases and J by 6 bases, 7 bases remained unmatched. Written as DNA, the CDR3 is TGTGCCAGCGGAACAGGGGGCTCGAATGGCTACACCTTC. It translates to CASGTGGSNGYTF.

The rearrangement uses TRBV7-9 and TRBJ1-5, with a possible D match to TRBD1 (5 bases). The V gene's germline CDR1 is SEHNR and CDR2 FQNEAQ (reference sequence). V shed 5 bases and J shed 4 bases, with 12 bases lying between them. The CDR3 has 14 amino acids. In nucleotides, the CDR3 is TGTGCCAGCAGCAAGGACATGGTTAATCAGCCCCAGCATTTT. Protein sequence: CASSKDMVNQPQHF.

This clonotype is deemed medium-sized. CDR3 DNA: TGTGCCAGCAGCTTAAGGGGGATTAGCTCCTACAATGAGCAGTTCTTC. It translates to CASSLRGISSYNEQFF. The chain employs TRBV7-9 and TRBJ2-1, with D possibly being TRBD1 (6 bases). V lost 2 bases, J lost 0 bases, and 11 bases lay in between. The germline CDR1 and CDR2 sequences are SEHNR and FQNEAQ (reference sequence). The length of the CDR3 is 16 residues. Based on the CDR3 plus reference TRBV7-9 and TRBJ2-1, the full variable domain is DTGVSQNPRHKITKRGQNVTFRCDPISEHNRLYWYRQTLGQGPEFLTYFQNEAQLEKSRLLSDRFSAERPKGSFSTLEIQRTEQGDSAMYLCASSLRGISSYNEQFFGPGTRLTVL.

This clonotype was seen at least ten times. V usage is TRBV5-1 and J usage is TRBJ2-3; D unclear. The germline V gene has CDR1 SGHRS and CDR2 YFSETQ. V lost 3 bases and J lost 4, with 12 bases in between. The CDR3 has 14 amino acids. As DNA, the CDR3 is TGCGCCAGCAGCTACGGTCCCGGAGCAGATACGCAGTATTTT. Residues: CASSYGPGADTQYF.

There are many counts of this clonotype. J is TRBJ2-1 and V is TRBV2, with a possible D match to TRBD2 (5 bases). CDR1 is SNHLY, CDR2 FYNNEI, per germline. Trimming left V 3 bases short and J 3 bases short, with 15 bases between. The CDR3 covers 16 residues. The DNA for the CDR3 is TGTGCCAGCAGTGATGTGAGGGAATGGTACTACAATGAGCAGTTCTTC. As protein: CASSDVREWYYNEQFF.

In this sample, this clonotype turned up many times. Here the CDR3 reads CASSRGHTEAFF. CDR3 bases: TGTGCCAGCAGTCGGGGACACACTGAAGCTTTCTTT. J is TRBJ1-1 and V is TRBV6-5; TRBD1 is a possible D gene (5 bases). Germline lookup yields CDR1 MNHEY and CDR2 SVGAGI. Trimming left V 5 bases short and J 3 bases short, with 7 bases between. The CDR3 consists of 12 residues.

Many counts were recorded for this clonotype. The J gene is TRBJ2-1, the V gene TRBV4-1, with 7 bases that match TRBD2. This CDR3 is built from 16 residues. The J segment lost 6 bases and the V segment lost 3 bases, leaving 11 bases of the junction unmatched. The germline V gene encodes CDR1 MGHRA and CDR2 YSYEKL. The CDR3 nucleotides read TGCGCCAGCAGCCATCCCGGACTAGGAGGAGGCAATGAGCAGTTCTTC. As protein: CASSHPGLGGGNEQFF.

This clonotype was recorded a few times. CDR3 DNA: TGTGCCAGCAGCCCCCTCCCGACTCCCGAGGGGGCCCAGTACTTC. The encoded protein is CASSPLPTPEGAQYF. V and J are TRBV6-1 and TRBJ2-5, with D tentatively TRBD1 (6 bases). CDR3 length: 15 amino acids. V gave up 6 bases and J gave up 9 bases, with 23 bases separating them. Germline CDR1 and CDR2: MNHNS and SASEGT.

V usage is TRBV14 and J usage is TRBJ2-3; D uncertain. Germline V lookup: CDR1 SGHDN, CDR2 FVKESK. Trimming left V 1 base short and J 0 bases short, with 8 bases between. The CDR3 loop spans 15 amino acids. CDR3 loop: CASSQAVTSTDTQYF. For the CDR3, the DNA is TGTGCCAGCAGCCAAGCCGTCACTAGCACAGATACGCAGTATTTT.

The V gene is TRBV19, the J gene TRBJ2-1; 8 bases are shared with TRBD2. V trimming: 7 bases; J trimming: 4 bases; junction bases outside the gene matches: 6. From germline, CDR1 is LNHDA and CDR2 SQIVND (reference sequence). The CDR3 is 14 amino acids. CDR3 sequence reads: CASTGRGEYNEQFF. The DNA of the CDR3 is TGTGCCAGTACAGGGCGGGGGGAGTACAATGAGCAGTTCTTC.

The CDR3 here is CASSQIRQTYTEAFF. The CDR3 coding sequence is TGTGCCAGCAGCCAAATCCGACAGACCTACACTGAAGCTTTCTTT. This chain links TRBV3-1 with TRBJ1-1; a possible D gene is TRBD1 (5 bases). The CDR3 runs to 15 residues. Germline values: CDR1 LGHDT, CDR2 YNNKEL (reference sequence). V was cut by 2 bases and J by 3 bases, with 13 bases left in between.

The chain recombines TRBV5-6 with TRBJ2-7, with D unclear. The germline V and J ends were trimmed by 6 bases and 1 base, with 14 bases remaining between them. From germline, CDR1 is SGHDT and CDR2 YYEEEE. This CDR3 comprises 14 residues. The CDR3 bases are TGTGCCAGCAACCTACGCTGGTCATCCTACGAGCAGTACTTC. This gives the protein CASNLRWSSYEQYF.